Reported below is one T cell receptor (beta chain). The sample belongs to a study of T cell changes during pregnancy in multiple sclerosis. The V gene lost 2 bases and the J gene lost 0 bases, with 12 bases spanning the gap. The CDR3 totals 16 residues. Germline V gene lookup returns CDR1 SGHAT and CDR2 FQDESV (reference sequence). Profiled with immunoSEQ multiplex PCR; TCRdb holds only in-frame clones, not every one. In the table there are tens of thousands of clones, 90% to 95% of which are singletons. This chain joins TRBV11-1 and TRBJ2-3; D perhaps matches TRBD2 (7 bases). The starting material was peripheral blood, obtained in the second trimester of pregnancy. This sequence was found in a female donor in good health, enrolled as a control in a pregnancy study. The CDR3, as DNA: TGTGCCAGCAGCTTAAGAGGGGGGGCGAGCACAGATACGCAGTATTTT. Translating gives CASSLRGGASTDTQYF.